These 5 T cell receptor beta chains were all obtained from the same sample, sequenced in a study of T cells in localized non-small cell lung cancer. The method was immunoSEQ multiplex PCR; TCRdb's version includes in-frame clones alone and lacks a portion of them. The table has about 33,000 clones, roughly 90% seen once. The material sequenced was peripheral blood, taken before any cancer treatment. These receptors came from a man aged 40 to 75 with stage I lung adenocarcinoma.

This clone was seen only a few times. The chain uses TRBV18 and TRBJ2-7, with TRBD2 matching over 8 bases. CDR1 is KGHSH, CDR2 LQKENI, per germline. The junction had 6 bases not matched to a gene; V was cut back by 3 bases and J by 5 bases. The CDR3 covers 14 residues. The CDR3 region has the DNA TGTGCCAGCTCACCCGGACGGGGGGGAGACGAGCAGTACTTC. As protein: CASSPGRGGDEQYF.

V and J are TRBV4-1 and TRBJ1-1; D perhaps matches TRBD1 (5 bases). The CDR3 has 14 amino acids. Looked up from germline, CDR1 is MGHRA and CDR2 is YSYEKL. Trimming pared 0 bases from V and 1 base from J, leaving 6 bases between. Written as DNA, the CDR3 is TGCGCCAGCAGCCAAGACGGGGGGAACACTGAAGCTTTCTTT. It is translated as CASSQDGGNTEAFF.

This chain uses TRBV28 with TRBJ1-6; no reliable D call. This CDR3 is 13 amino acids long. V was trimmed by 5 bases and J by 9 bases, leaving 11 bases between them. The germline gives CDR1 MDHEN, CDR2 SYDVKM. The CDR3 sequence is CASSTDLGSPLHF. CDR3 bases: TGTGCCAGCAGTACTGACCTGGGTTCACCCCTCCACTTT.

The CDR3 region is CASGQRFEDTQYF. CDR3 in DNA: TGTGCCAGCGGGCAACGTTTTGAAGATACGCAGTATTTT. V and J are TRBV6-1 and TRBJ2-3; D remains ambiguous. Between the trimmed V and J ends, which lost 8 bases and 5 bases, there was a span of 14 bases. This CDR3 has 13 amino acids. Looked up from germline, CDR1 is MNHNS and CDR2 is SASEGT.

The CDR3 protein is CASTWGSGGPNEKLFF. The DNA of the CDR3 is TGTGCCAGCACCTGGGGGTCCGGGGGACCTAATGAAAAACTGTTTTTT. This chain uses TRBV5-6 with TRBJ1-4; D might be TRBD1 (5 bases). The germline V gene has CDR1 SGHDT and CDR2 YYEEEE. This CDR3 has 16 residues. V was pared by 6 bases and J by 3 bases, with 18 bases between.